Sequencing of this T cell receptor (beta chain) was carried out in a study of T cell clonality in common variable immunodeficiency. All CVID subjects were on immunoglobulin replacement for at least one year. General study results and limits: Fewer deletions and N-nucleotide insertions were reportedly seen in common variable immunodeficiency TCR beta sequences.

Germline loops: CDR1 SGHTA, CDR2 FQGNSA. The V segment lost 2 bases and the J segment 5 bases; nucleotides outside the gene matches: 6. The CDR3 is 15 residues long. In the case of this clone: Its antigen remains unknown. The CDR3 end falls 3 residues outside the read, so it is completed with the germline J gene.

The repertoire was sequenced with immunoSEQ multiplex PCR; TCRdb's copy has only in-frame clones and lacks some. Listed here are about 20,000 clones without any singletons, the top ten holding under 3%. Specimen: peripheral blood mononuclear cells. The source is a human donor with common variable immunodeficiency. The genes are TRBV7-2 and TRBJ1-5; 7 bases are a match to TRBD1. Incomplete CDR3 DNA: TGTGCCAGCAGCTTACGACAGGGAAGGGATCAGCCC. This gives the protein CASSLRQGRDQP. In full, the CDR3 is CASSLRQGRDQPQHF.